This T cell receptor (beta chain) originates from a study of OX40 agonist ivuxolimab in advanced cancers. Study at large: Patients were given ivuxolimab, an antibody that agonizes OX40 (CD134). Partial response was recorded in three patients: one hepatocellular carcinoma and two cutaneous melanoma cases.

TCRdb's copy holds only in-frame clones and misses some; the assay was immunoSEQ multiplex PCR. In the table there are about 58,000 clones, over 80% of which are singletons. Autoimmune disease history or systemic immunosuppression led to patient exclusion. Whole-study findings and limits: With doses of 0.1 to 3.0 mg/kg, CD4+ and CD8+ blood T cells had undergone clonal expansion by week 6.

Germline V gene data show CDR1 as SQVTM and CDR2 as ANQGSEA. CDR3 size: 12 residues. This clone was observed a handful of times. What it recognizes is unknown. The sequence came from an adult with an advanced solid tumor such as melanoma, head and neck, liver or kidney cancer. The sequencing here drew on CD4+ or CD8+ T cells sorted from blood, taken in a trial of the OX40 agonist ivuxolimab. The V gene is TRBV29-1, the J gene TRBJ2-5; D is uncertain. The CDR3 spells CRAISSGSSEYF. CDR3 in DNA: TGCAGGGCTATTAGCTCCGGGTCTTCGGAGTACTTC.